This paragraph reports one T cell receptor beta chain. Ten or more counts support this clonotype. No antigen is known for it. Base qualities were left out, and no much larger clone turns up one base away. Stable Graves' hyperthyroidism was defined as the absence of progression to ophthalmopathy over 18 months of follow-up. Hyperthyroidism patients were aged 18 to 65 years and newly diagnosed, with disease duration of less than 2 months. Any patient with an uncontrolled infection, another autoimmune disease, pregnancy or lactation was excluded. Clinical symptoms, serum thyroxine and TRAb, thyroid ultrasound, and orbital computed tomography formed the basis for the diagnoses. PBMCs were separated from under 12 ml of fresh peripheral blood using Ficoll-Paque density gradient centrifugation. Trizol reagent was used to extract total RNA, and RNA quality was then checked on an Agilent 2100 Bioanalyzer. Sequences MNHEY (CDR1) and SMNVEV (CDR2) are obtained from the germline V gene (reference sequence). Trimming costs V 3 bases and J 5 bases, and their ends lie 14 bases apart. From cysteine to phenylalanine, the CDR3 is 14 amino acids long. CDR3 DNA is the only sequence kept; it has 42 bases, read in frame from the first base.

This record belongs to a study of T cells in Graves' hyperthyroidism and ophthalmopathy (dated by TCRdb to the late 2010s). For the wider study: Peripheral blood was collected at initial diagnosis, before any treatment. A discovery cohort of about a hundred patients, about 40 with Graves' ophthalmopathy and 57 with stable Graves' hyperthyroidism, was used to find distinguishing TCR V-J signatures. An independent validation cohort of about 19 hyperthyroidism patients and approximately 16 patients who later progressed to ophthalmopathy tested prospective prediction of ophthalmopathy. For training and testing, the 100 or so patients in the discovery cohort were randomly divided in a 7:3 ratio. Thyroid tissue and blood T-cell repertoires from six Graves' hyperthyroidism patients were also compared in the study. Once sampling was done, hyperthyroidism patients were given methimazole at a starting dose of 30 mg daily, whereas ophthalmopathy patients were given high-dose intravenous methylprednisolone. According to the paper, TCR Vbeta CDR3 sequencing was carried out on around 140 peripheral blood samples, which came from approximately 41 ophthalmopathy, roughly 75 hyperthyroidism and roughly 17 progressor patients.

Amplification of TCR beta CDR3 regions was carried out from RNA transcripts. A first-round RT-PCR of the TCR CDR3 used the HTBI primer set with the Qiagen OneStep RT-PCR kit. Libraries were constructed in a second round of multiplex PCR, after which size selection and purification were carried out. Paired-end sequencing of the libraries was performed with 100 bp reads on an Illumina HiSeq2000. Under the source paper's analysis protocol: Raw data were processed with SOAPnuke, discarding reads with adapters, uncalled bases, mean Phred below 15, or no exact constant-primer or identifier match. COPE v1.2.5 was used to merge the high-quality paired reads, and each unique nucleotide sequence was defined as a clonotype. MiTCR v1.1 was used to align clonotypes to the IMGT TRBV, TRBD and TRBJ reference segments. Only V-J combinations with frequency above 0.0001, covering 99% to 99.2% of repertoires, were analysed. The TCS score was defined as the ratio of F50 (clonal expansion) to E x V (chaos), calculated using BLOSUM62-based TCRdist between CDR3 peptides within each V-J. Welch's t-statistics and random forest reduced roughly 540 V-J features to 13, which were used in a naive Bayes classifier (R e1071). TCRdb reworked the public reads: Q25 trimming with fastp, MiXCR clone assembly, productive beta chains retained. Here each entry gathers all rows of one CDR3 protein and keeps the most common genes and DNA. TCRdb's processing, not the authors' own work, is the source of the V and J calls. In all, the sample holds fewer than 850,000 distinct CDR3 sequences, and 17% of those were seen once. The ten top clones hold roughly a sixth of the sample.

The full study reports these points: Most expanded thyroid clonotypes (frequency above 0.001) were also found in blood, which suggests that blood repertoires may mirror thyroid immune responses. In validation, the model predicted progression to ophthalmopathy a median of around six months before onset, with approximately 71% sensitivity and roughly 72% specificity. Sample size was not statistically predetermined, and blinding of investigators to group allocation was not performed. A model built on a 13 V-J signature distinguished ophthalmopathy from stable hyperthyroidism, reaching around 87% sensitivity and under 84% specificity in cross-validation and 80%/75% in testing.

The V gene is TRBV27 and the J gene is TRBJ2-7; no D gene can be assigned with confidence. This sequence was found in a middle-aged man with Graves' hyperthyroidism. The sample comprised blood. The nucleotides read TGTGCCAGCAGTTTCCTCCGACGCGAGGACGAGCAGTACTTC. Protein translation: CASSFLRREDEQYF.